This TCR beta chain appears in the sequencing data of a study of shared clonotypes between healthy human individuals. In the study overall: CD8 memory received one plate per donor, CD8 naive two, CD4 memory three and CD4 naive three.

The table came from immunoSEQ multiplex PCR; TCRdb's copy has only in-frame clones and leaves some out. Of approximately 2.3 million clones in the sample, 85% to 95% were seen once. V lost 3 bases, J lost 9 bases, and 10 bases stayed unmatched. CDR3 length: 15 amino acids. Germline V gene lookup returns CDR1 SGHTA and CDR2 FQGNSA. The specimen sequenced was naive CD4+ T cells from PBMCs. Subset indicated: CD45RA+ positively selected. This sequence was found in a man between 18 and 35 years old in good health. Some clones in this sample may be carry-over from other donors' samples. The V gene is TRBV7-2, the J gene TRBJ2-3, with 9 bases lining up with TRBD1. The CDR3 reads CASSFTGGLASTQYF. CDR3 nucleotides: TGTGCCAGCAGCTTCACAGGGGGCCTCGCCTCAACGCAGTATTTT.